This TCR beta chain derives from a study of neurological immune-mediated disorders. The overall study: Of the approximately 35 patients who had multiple sclerosis, about 30 had the relapsing-remitting form and 3 had the secondary progressive form.

5'RACE generated cDNA with 10-nucleotide random UMIs. TCRdb fed the 5' RACE reads into MiXCR, producing one record per CDR3 protein. There are about 52,000 distinct CDR3 sequences in the sample; 3.8% occur only once, and about 6.7% lies in the top ten. J gave up 2 bases and V 6 bases, and 15 bases lay outside the gene matches. The germline V gene has CDR1 SGHVS and CDR2 FNYEAQ. The CDR3 sequence is 17 residues long. The genes are TRBV7-6 and TRBJ2-7; 8 nucleotides agree with TRBD1. The clonotype comes from a man aged 60 to 69 with multiple sclerosis. Sequenced: PBMCs. CDR3 protein: CASSSLPGQDRTYEQYF. The CDR3 DNA reads as TGTGCCAGCAGTTCCCTCCCGGGACAGGACCGAACCTACGAGCAGTACTTC.